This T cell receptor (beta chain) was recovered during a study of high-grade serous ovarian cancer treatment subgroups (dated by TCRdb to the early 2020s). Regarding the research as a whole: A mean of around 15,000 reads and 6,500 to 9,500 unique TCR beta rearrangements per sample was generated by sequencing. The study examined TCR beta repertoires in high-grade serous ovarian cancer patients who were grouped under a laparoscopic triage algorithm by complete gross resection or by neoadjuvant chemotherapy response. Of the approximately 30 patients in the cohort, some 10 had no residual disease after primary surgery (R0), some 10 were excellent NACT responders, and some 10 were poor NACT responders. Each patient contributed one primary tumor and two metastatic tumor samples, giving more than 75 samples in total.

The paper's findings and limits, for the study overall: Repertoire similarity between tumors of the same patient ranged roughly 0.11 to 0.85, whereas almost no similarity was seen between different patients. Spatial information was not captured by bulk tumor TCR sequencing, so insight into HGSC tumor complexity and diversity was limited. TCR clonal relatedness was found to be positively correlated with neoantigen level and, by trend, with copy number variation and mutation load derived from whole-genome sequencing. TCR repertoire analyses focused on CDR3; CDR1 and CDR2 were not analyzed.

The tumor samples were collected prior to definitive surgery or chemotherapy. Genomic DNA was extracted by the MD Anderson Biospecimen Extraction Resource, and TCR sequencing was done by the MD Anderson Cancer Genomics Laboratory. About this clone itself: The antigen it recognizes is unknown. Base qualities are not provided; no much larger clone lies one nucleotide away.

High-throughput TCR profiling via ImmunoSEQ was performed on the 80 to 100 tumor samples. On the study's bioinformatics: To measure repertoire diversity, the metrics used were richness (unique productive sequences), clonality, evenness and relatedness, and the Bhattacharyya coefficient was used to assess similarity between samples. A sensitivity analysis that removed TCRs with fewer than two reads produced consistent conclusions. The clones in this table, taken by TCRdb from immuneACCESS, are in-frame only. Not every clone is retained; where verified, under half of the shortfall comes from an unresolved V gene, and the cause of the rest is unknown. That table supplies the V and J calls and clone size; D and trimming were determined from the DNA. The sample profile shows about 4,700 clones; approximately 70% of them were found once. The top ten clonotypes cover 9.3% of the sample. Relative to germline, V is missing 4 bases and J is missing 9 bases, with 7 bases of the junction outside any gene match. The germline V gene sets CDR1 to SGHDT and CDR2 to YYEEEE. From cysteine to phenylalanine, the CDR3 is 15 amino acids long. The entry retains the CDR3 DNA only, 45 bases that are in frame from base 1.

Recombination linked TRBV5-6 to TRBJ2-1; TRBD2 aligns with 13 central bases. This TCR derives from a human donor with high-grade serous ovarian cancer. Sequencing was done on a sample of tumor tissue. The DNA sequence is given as TGTGCCAGCAGCACAACCCGACTAGCGGGGGGTGAGCAGTTCTTC. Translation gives CASSTTRLAGGEQFF.